The 9 T cell receptor beta chains below come from one sample, sequenced in a study of CD8+CD57+ T cells in acquired aplastic anemia. Genomic DNA constituted the template upon which TCR beta VDJ and CDR3 profiling was performed. One entry per CDR3 protein, called by TCRdb with MiXCR from the reads. The sample consists of under 200,000 distinct CDR3 sequences, 64% of them appearing once. The source material was sorted CD4+, CD8+, or CD8+CD57+ T cells (not recorded which) from PBMCs. The origin of the receptors is a human donor with severe aplastic anemia or a healthy control (not recorded which).

The CDR3 DNA sequence: TGTGCCAGCAGCTCTAACGACAGGGGGATCACCTACGAGCAGTACTTC. This codes for CASSSNDRGITYEQYF. This chain uses TRBV7-9 with TRBJ2-7; 9 nucleotides match TRBD1. The J segment lost 2 bases and the V segment lost 4 bases, leaving 9 bases of the junction unmatched. Germline-derived CDR1 and CDR2 are SEHNR and FQNEAQ (reference sequence). This CDR3 has 16 residues.

The chain carries TRBV6-6 and TRBJ1-4; TRBD1 aligns across 7 bases. This CDR3 has 16 residues. CDR1 and CDR2 from the germline V gene are MNHNY and SVGAGI (reference sequence). Germline trimming cut 5 bases from V and 1 base from J; bases unmatched to any gene: 7. CDR3 loop: CASSPLRGVTNEKLFF. The CDR3 DNA reads as TGTGCCAGCAGTCCCCTCAGGGGGGTAACTAATGAAAAACTGTTTTTT.

This chain connects TRBV24-1 to TRBJ2-3; possible D gene TRBD1, 6 bases. This CDR3 is built from 18 residues. CDR1 KGHDR and CDR2 SFDVKD come from the germline V gene. Trimming stripped 3 bases from V and 1 base from J, with 19 bases between. CDR3 in DNA: TGTGCCACCAGTGATCCAAGTGACAGGCCCTATGGCACAGATACGCAGTATTTT. The encoded protein is CATSDPSDRPYGTDTQYF.

V usage is TRBV7-2 and J usage is TRBJ1-1, with D possibly being TRBD1 (5 bases). CDR3 length: 15 residues. Trimming removed 0 bases from V and 1 base from J, with 9 bases in between. Germline V gene sequence: CDR1 SGHTA, CDR2 FQGNSA. The CDR3 sequence: CASSLAHGTNTEAFF. CDR3 DNA: TGTGCCAGCAGCTTAGCGCACGGGACGAACACTGAAGCTTTCTTT.

With respect to this clonotype: Compared with germline, one end of the junction differs, possibly owing to a read error. The rearrangement links TRBV7-9 to TRBJ2-1, with TRBD2 as a possible D gene (5 bases). The CDR3 has 16 amino acids. Germline V gives CDR1 SEHNR, CDR2 FQNEAQ (reference sequence). The chain's CDR3 is CASSQALWEPYNEQFF. The DNA for the CDR3 is TGCGCCAGCAGCCAAGCCTTGTGGGAGCCCTACAATGAGCAGTTCTTC.

This clonotype was recorded many times. The chain uses TRBV20-1 and TRBJ1-4, with 7 positions matching TRBD1. CDR1 is DFQATT and CDR2 is SNEGSKA in the germline V gene (reference sequence). The V and J ends lost 6 bases and 0 bases, in that order; junction bases with no gene match: 10. CDR3 length: 16 residues. Here the CDR3 DNA reads TGCAGTGCCCCTACTGGGACAGCGGCAACTAATGAAAAACTGTTTTTT. This translates into CSAPTGTAATNEKLFF.

This clonotype was recorded a few times. The genes are TRBV9 and TRBJ2-7; 8 positions match TRBD2. The CDR3 runs 15 residues. Per the germline V gene, CDR1 is SGDLS and CDR2 is YYNGEE. With 2 bases clipped from V and 6 bases from J, the junction kept 10 bases outside the gene matches. CDR3 protein: CASSVSTGLVGEQYF. The CDR3 DNA follows: TGTGCCAGCAGCGTGAGTACGGGACTAGTAGGCGAGCAGTACTTC.

V is TRBV9 and J is TRBJ2-1; D is unclear. The CDR3 is 12 residues long. CDR1 SGDLS and CDR2 YYNGEE come from the germline V gene. The V end was cut by 4 bases, the J end by 5 bases, with 7 bases between. In DNA, the CDR3 is TGTGCCAGCAGCCCTGGGGACAATGAGCAGTTCTTC. This gives the protein CASSPGDNEQFF.

This clonotype came up once. The chain carries TRBV20-1 and TRBJ2-3; TRBD2 is a possible D gene (6 bases). The CDR3 contains 13 residues. Germline V gene lookup returns CDR1 DFQATT and CDR2 SNEGSKA (reference sequence). V was trimmed by 5 bases and J by 4 bases, leaving 13 bases between them. The CDR3 region is CSAFILAADTQYF. The CDR3 nucleotides are TGCAGTGCTTTCATACTAGCAGCAGATACGCAGTATTTT.